The clone carrying this T cell receptor (beta chain) was counted only a few times. This sample was taken from a study of blood T cell repertoires in COVID-19. Overall study: The analysed material was cDNA or gDNA that came from T cells, B-cell-depleted T cells, or PBMCs.

V trimming: 3 bases; J trimming: 5 bases; junction bases outside the gene matches: 7. The germline CDR1 and CDR2 sequences are GTSNPN and SVGIG (reference sequence). The CDR3 extends over 15 amino acids. Enrolled through a virtual design, the participants were between about 18 and 100 years of age and came from 24 US areas. Cohort allocation depended upon clinical history that participants reported. The method was immunoSEQ multiplex PCR; TCRdb's version includes in-frame clones alone and lacks a portion of them. The repertoire holds over 110,000 clones, over 80% seen once, with about 11% in the top ten.

This chain connects TRBV30 to TRBJ2-1, with 10 bases aligning to TRBD2. What was sequenced was PBMCs or T cells enriched from blood (not recorded which). This TCR came from a man aged 55 to 69 who had recovered from COVID-19. Here the CDR3 reads CAWRAAGGLNNEQFF. The CDR3 DNA sequence: TGTGCCTGGAGGGCAGCGGGAGGGCTAAACAATGAGCAGTTCTTC.